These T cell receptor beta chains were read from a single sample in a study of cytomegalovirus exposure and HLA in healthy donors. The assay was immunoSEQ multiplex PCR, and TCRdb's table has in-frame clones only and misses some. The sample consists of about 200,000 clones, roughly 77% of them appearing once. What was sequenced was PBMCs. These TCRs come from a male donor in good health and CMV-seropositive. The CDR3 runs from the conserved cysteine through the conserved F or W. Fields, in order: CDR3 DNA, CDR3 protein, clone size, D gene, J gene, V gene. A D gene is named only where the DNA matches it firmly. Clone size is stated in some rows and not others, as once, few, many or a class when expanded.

TGTGCCAGCAGTTCGCTCTACAGGGGTTGGGGAGAAGAGACCCAGTACTTC	CASSSLYRGWGEETQYF	.	TRBD1	TRBJ2-5	TRBV28
TGTGCCACCAGCCGCCGACAGGAGTACCAAGAGACCCAGTACTTC	CATSRRQEYQETQYF	.	.	TRBJ2-5	TRBV15
TGTGCCAGCAGCTTAGGCGGAGATAACACTGAAGCTTTCTTT	CASSLGGDNTEAFF	few	.	TRBJ1-1	TRBV7-2
TGTGCCAGTAGTATCCCCCTAGCGGGGGGAACGAACACCGGGGAGCTGTTTTTT	CASSIPLAGGTNTGELFF	.	TRBD2	TRBJ2-2	TRBV19
TGTGCCAGCAGATCACACGGGAATATGGGGACAGGGTATAACGAGCAGTACTTC	CASRSHGNMGTGYNEQYF	.	TRBD1	TRBJ2-7	TRBV28
TGTGCCAGCAGTGGCCACAGGGTCTTAACAATGTACACTGAAGCTTTCTTT	CASSGHRVLTMYTEAFF	.	.	TRBJ1-1	TRBV6-1
TGTGCCAGCAGCCGCTGGGGACAGGCCTCTTCTGGGGCCAACGTCCTGACTTTC	CASSRWGQASSGANVLTF	.	TRBD1	TRBJ2-6	TRBV7-2
TGTGCCAGCAGCTTAGGTGTAAGGGAGGAGACCCAGTACTTC	CASSLGVREETQYF	.	.	TRBJ2-5	TRBV11-2
TGTGCCAGCAAAGAAGCGGGAGTGTCCACCGGGGAGCTGTTTTTT	CASKEAGVSTGELFF	few	TRBD2	TRBJ2-2	TRBV28
TGTGCCAGCAGCACGGGGGGGCCTTACTATGGCTACACCTTC	CASSTGGPYYGYTF	.	.	TRBJ1-2	TRBV27
TGTGCCAGCAGTTTAAATCGGGAGCAGTACTTC	CASSLNREQYF	few	.	TRBJ2-7	TRBV28
TGTGCCAGCAGTAGGTGGGGACAGGTTTCCGAGCAGTACTTC	CASSRWGQVSEQYF	once	TRBD1	TRBJ2-7	TRBV27
TGTGCCAGCAGCCGAGGCGGGGGTCAGCCCCAGCATTTT	CASSRGGGQPQHF	few	.	TRBJ1-5	TRBV25-1
TGCAGTGCTAGCCTTAATGAGCAGTTCTTC	CSASLNEQFF	.	.	TRBJ2-1	TRBV20-1
TGTGCCAGCAGCTTGCTCCGGGACAGGAGCTCCTACGAGCAGTACTTC	CASSLLRDRSSYEQYF	once	TRBD1	TRBJ2-7	TRBV5-6
TGTGCCAGCAGGGATTCGACAGGGGGCGTATGGGCTTTCTTT	CASRDSTGGVWAFF	.	TRBD1	TRBJ1-1	TRBV6-5
TGTGCCAGCAGTTTGAGTCGGGGGGAAATACGAGGCACAGATACGCAGTATTTT	CASSLSRGEIRGTDTQYF	once	TRBD2	TRBJ2-3	TRBV28
TGTGCCAGCAGCTTCACAGGGGGCACCGGGGAGCTGTTTTTT	CASSFTGGTGELFF	.	TRBD1	TRBJ2-2	TRBV7-2
TGTGCCAGCAGGGGGCTTGCTGCTACCTACGAGCAGTACTTC	CASRGLAATYEQYF	.	.	TRBJ2-7	TRBV28
TGTGCCAGCAGTCCGCAGGGACAGCCCCAGCATTTT	CASSPQGQPQHF	.	.	TRBJ1-5	TRBV6-5
TGTGCCAGCAGCTTCTTGGGACTGACTTACGAGCAGTACTTC	CASSFLGLTYEQYF	few	.	TRBJ2-7	TRBV5-6
TGCAGTGCTAGCCTACAGGGCTTC	CSASLQGF	.	.	TRBJ1-2	TRBV20-1
TGTGCCAGCAGCTTGCAGGGGGGAATTTACGAGCAGTACTTC	CASSLQGGIYEQYF	.	.	TRBJ2-7	TRBV7-2
TGTGCCAGCAGCCCGGGAGAGACTAGCAATCAGCCCCAGCATTTT	CASSPGETSNQPQHF	.	.	TRBJ1-5	TRBV11-2
TGCGCCAGCAGCCAAGATGGGGAGCTAGCGGGTACCTACGAGCAGTACTTC	CASSQDGELAGTYEQYF	.	TRBD2	TRBJ2-7	TRBV4-1
TGTGCCAGCAGCGTTAGCGGGCAAATCTACAATGAGCAGTTCTTC	CASSVSGQIYNEQFF	.	TRBD2	TRBJ2-1	TRBV11-2
TGTGCCAGCTCACGGAAAACTAGCGGGACACGGGAGCAGTACTTC	CASSRKTSGTREQYF	.	TRBD2	TRBJ2-7	TRBV18
TGTGCCTGGAGTGGCCAGGGGGCGGGAGAGCAGTACTTC	CAWSGQGAGEQYF	.	TRBD1	TRBJ2-7	TRBV30
TGCGCCAGCAGGGTCACTAACGACGAGCAGTACTTC	CASRVTNDEQYF	.	.	TRBJ2-7	TRBV5-1
TGCGCCAGCAGCCAAGTGGGGACAGGGAGCGGCTATGGCTACACCTTC	CASSQVGTGSGYGYTF	.	TRBD1	TRBJ1-2	TRBV4-3
TGTGCCAGCAGCCCCCTAGCGGGGGGAATCGGGGAGCTGTTTTTT	CASSPLAGGIGELFF	.	TRBD2	TRBJ2-2	TRBV7-3
TGTGCCAGCAGCGTATTCCCGGGTTTCGGGGCCTACGAGCAGTACTTC	CASSVFPGFGAYEQYF	few	.	TRBJ2-7	TRBV9
TGTGCCAGCAGCCATTCCGCACAGGGGGCTTACGAGCAGTACTTC	CASSHSAQGAYEQYF	few	TRBD1	TRBJ2-7	TRBV14
TGTGCCAGCAGCTTAGATTCCCTGAGCGGGAGGGCCAGCACCGGGGAGCTGTTTTTT	CASSLDSLSGRASTGELFF	.	TRBD2	TRBJ2-2	TRBV11-2
TGTGCCAGCAGTTACAGTTCGGGTGCCGGGGAGCTGTTTTTT	CASSYSSGAGELFF	few	.	TRBJ2-2	TRBV6-5
TGTGCCAGCAGCTTGGATCCGGGACAGGGCCACACCGGGGGGCTGTTTTTT	CASSLDPGQGHTGGLFF	.	TRBD1	TRBJ2-2	TRBV13
TGTGCCAGTAGTATATATGGGACAGGGAATCAGCCCCAGCATTTT	CASSIYGTGNQPQHF	.	TRBD1	TRBJ1-5	TRBV19
TGTGCAAGTCGCTTAGAGGAGAGTAGCAATCAGCCCCAGCATTTT	CASRLEESSNQPQHF	.	.	TRBJ1-5	TRBV12-2
TGTGCCAGCAGCCAATGGACTAGCGGGTCCTACGAGCAGTACTTC	CASSQWTSGSYEQYF	.	TRBD2	TRBJ2-7	TRBV7-9
TGTGCCAGCAGCGTAGGAAAAGGGGGCGCCTCTCAGCCCCAGCATTTT	CASSVGKGGASQPQHF	.	TRBD1	TRBJ1-5	TRBV9
TGTGCCACCAGCCCAGGGACAGGGGGCGATTTCGATGGCTACACCTTC	CATSPGTGGDFDGYTF	once	TRBD1	TRBJ1-2	TRBV15
TGTGCCAGCTCCTGGGGGACAGGGAACTATGGCTACACCTTC	CASSWGTGNYGYTF	.	TRBD1	TRBJ1-2	TRBV25-1
TGTGCCACCAGCAGGAAATCGGGGGGCTCGGAGACCCAGTACTTC	CATSRKSGGSETQYF	few	.	TRBJ2-5	TRBV15
TGTGCCAGCAGGATGGGACGGGGACATCAAGAGACCCAGTACTTC	CASRMGRGHQETQYF	.	.	TRBJ2-5	TRBV25-1
TGCAGCGGCGCTAGAACTAGCGCCACCGGGGAGCTGTTTTTT	CSGARTSATGELFF	.	TRBD2	TRBJ2-2	TRBV29-1
TGTGCCAGTAGGGCGGGACAGCTCACCGGGGAGCTGTTTTTT	CASRAGQLTGELFF	.	.	TRBJ2-2	TRBV19
TGTGCCAGCAGCGTTAACCCCTGGGGTCAGGCGGGCTATACCTTC	CASSVNPWGQAGYTF	.	.	TRBJ1-2	TRBV7-2
TGTGCCATCAGTGGGGGTGCAGCGGGAGGGCTCAATGAGCAGTTCTTC	CAISGGAAGGLNEQFF	.	TRBD2	TRBJ2-1	TRBV10-3
TGTGCCAGCAGCTTAATACAGTTCAAGGAGCAGTTCTTC	CASSLIQFKEQFF	.	.	TRBJ2-1	TRBV7-2
TGTGCCAGCTCACCCATAGCGGGAATACAAGAGACCCAGTACTTC	CASSPIAGIQETQYF	.	TRBD2	TRBJ2-5	TRBV18
TGTGCCTGGAGTGACTATCGAGGTTACGAGACCCAGTACTTC	CAWSDYRGYETQYF	.	.	TRBJ2-5	TRBV30
TGTGCCAGCAGCCACCGGGACAGGCAGTATGGCTACACCTTC	CASSHRDRQYGYTF	.	TRBD1	TRBJ1-2	TRBV7-9